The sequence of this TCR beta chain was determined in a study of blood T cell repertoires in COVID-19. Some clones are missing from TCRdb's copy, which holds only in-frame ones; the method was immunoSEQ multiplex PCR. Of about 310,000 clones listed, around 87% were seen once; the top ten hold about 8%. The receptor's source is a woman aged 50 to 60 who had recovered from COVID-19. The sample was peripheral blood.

This CDR3 is CASSPEGQGRTGELFF. The CDR3 region has the DNA TGTGCCAGCAGCCCGGAGGGACAGGGGCGAACCGGGGAGCTGTTTTTT. The chain uses TRBV5-4 and TRBJ2-2; 10 nucleotides align to TRBD1. The V gene end was trimmed by 4 bases and the J gene end by 5 bases; junction bases not matched to a gene: 8. CDR1 is SGHNT and CDR2 is YYREEE in the germline V gene (reference sequence). This CDR3 comprises 16 residues.